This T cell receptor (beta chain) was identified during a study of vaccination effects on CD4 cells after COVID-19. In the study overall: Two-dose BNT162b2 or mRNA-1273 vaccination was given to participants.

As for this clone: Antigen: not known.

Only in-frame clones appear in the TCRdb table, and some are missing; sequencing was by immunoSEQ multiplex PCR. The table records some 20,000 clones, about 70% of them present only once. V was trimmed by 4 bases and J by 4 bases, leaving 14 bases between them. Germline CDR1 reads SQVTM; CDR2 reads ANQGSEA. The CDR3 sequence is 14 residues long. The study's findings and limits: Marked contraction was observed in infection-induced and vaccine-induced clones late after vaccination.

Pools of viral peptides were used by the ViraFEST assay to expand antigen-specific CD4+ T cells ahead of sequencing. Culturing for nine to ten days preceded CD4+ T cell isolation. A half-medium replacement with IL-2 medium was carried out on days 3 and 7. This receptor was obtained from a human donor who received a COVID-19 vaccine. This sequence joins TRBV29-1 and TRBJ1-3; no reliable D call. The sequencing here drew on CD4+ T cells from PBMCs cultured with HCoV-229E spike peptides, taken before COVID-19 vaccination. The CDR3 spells CSVAPQGRGNTIYF. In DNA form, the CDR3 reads TGCAGCGTTGCCCCTCAAGGGAGAGGAAACACCATATATTTT.